The rows below give T cell receptor beta chains drawn from one sample of a study of control samples from healthy donors and cancer patients. The assay was immunoSEQ multiplex PCR, and TCRdb's table has in-frame clones only and misses some. This sample has over 90,000 clones, with roughly 90% found just once. The sample was PBMCs. The source is a man in his fifties or sixties with lung cancer. CDR3s leave out the opening cysteine and the closing phenylalanine or tryptophan. D genes are given only for firm matches.

j_call v_call d_call cdr3_aa
TRBJ1-2 TRBV19 . ASSLTQNEGYT
TRBJ2-5 TRBV5-4 TRBD1 ASSLGQVQETQY
TRBJ1-4 TRBV15 . ATSIRGTNEKLF
TRBJ1-6 TRBV5-1 . ASSLEGPYGTLH
TRBJ1-4 TRBV7-2 . ASSLGHRNEKLF
TRBJ1-1 TRBV10-3 TRBD1 AISEGTGGTEAF
TRBJ2-3 TRBV6-1 TRBD2 ASSEVESGGDHALSTDTQY
TRBJ1-4 TRBV5-1 . ASSLDDRNEKLF
TRBJ1-1 TRBV12-5 . ASGLVRASEAF
TRBJ2-3 TRBV11-1 TRBD1 ASSSSSGGDTQY
TRBJ2-1 TRBV3-1/TRBV3-2 TRBD2 ASSQDTSGGFEQF
TRBJ2-3 TRBV20-1 . SASHSSTDTQY
TRBJ2-6 TRBV9 TRBD2 ASSEGLAGARSGANVLT
TRBJ1-5 TRBV3-1/TRBV3-2 . ASSQEAQAPNQPQH
TRBJ2-2 TRBV19 . ASSTTGNTGELF
TRBJ2-3 TRBV28 . ASSFPGADTQY
TRBJ1-2 TRBV5-5 TRBD1 ASSLAYQGTGYGYT
TRBJ1-1 TRBV5-1 . ASRRDIAKNTEAF
TRBJ2-5 TRBV5-4 . ASSYKGRETQY
TRBJ2-2 TRBV29-1 . SGMTDSTGELF
TRBJ2-3 TRBV30 . AWSVSRVRSTDTQY
TRBJ1-5 TRBV5-1 . ASSEDSPSNQPQH
TRBJ1-5 TRBV5-8 TRBD1 ASSFSGQGPNQPQH
TRBJ1-6 TRBV10-1 . ASSESNSPLH
TRBJ1-1 TRBV5-1 . ASSLDYPNTEAF
TRBJ2-5 TRBV5-1 . ASSLYAMGETQY
TRBJ1-4 TRBV3-1/TRBV3-2 . ASSPNGEKLF
TRBJ2-1 TRBV5-4 TRBD1 ASSVTGENEQF
TRBJ1-6 TRBV30 . AWDGGNNSPLH
TRBJ1-5 TRBV3-1/TRBV3-2 . ASRGSSNQPQH
TRBJ2-5 TRBV19 . ASSIRQVREETQY
TRBJ1-1 TRBV3-1/TRBV3-2 . ASSLRTSRTEAF
TRBJ2-6 TRBV7-2 . ASSVRASGANVLT
TRBJ2-1 TRBV19 TRBD2 ASSIKTGGQYNEQF
TRBJ2-1 TRBV29-1 TRBD1 SGSGTGANEQF
TRBJ1-1 TRBV7-2 . ASSLTVNTEAF
TRBJ1-1 TRBV7-3 TRBD1 ASSWDRVNTEAF
TRBJ2-2 TRBV6-1 . ASSEGGGADGELF
TRBJ2-7 TRBV15 . ATRSQVTSYEQY
TRBJ1-4 TRBV15 TRBD1 ATSTRFRGSDEKLF
TRBJ2-3 TRBV24-1 . ATSDPVPSDRSPTDTQY
TRBJ2-3 TRBV12-3/TRBV12-4 . ASSPWSADTQY
TRBJ2-5 TRBV27 . ASSGGATGETQY